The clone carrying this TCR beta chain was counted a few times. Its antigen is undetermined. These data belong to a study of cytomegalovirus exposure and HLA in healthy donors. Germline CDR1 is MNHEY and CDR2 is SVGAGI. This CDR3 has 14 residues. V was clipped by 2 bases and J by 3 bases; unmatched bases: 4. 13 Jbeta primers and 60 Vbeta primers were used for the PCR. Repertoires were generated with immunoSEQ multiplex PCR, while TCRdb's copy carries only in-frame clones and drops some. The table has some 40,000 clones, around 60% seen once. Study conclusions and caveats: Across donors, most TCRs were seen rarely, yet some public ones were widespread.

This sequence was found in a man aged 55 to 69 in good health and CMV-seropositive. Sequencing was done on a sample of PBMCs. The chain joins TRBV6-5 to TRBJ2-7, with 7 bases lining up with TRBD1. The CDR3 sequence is CASSYGTVGYEQYF. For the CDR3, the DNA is TGTGCCAGCAGTTACGGGACAGTAGGCTACGAGCAGTACTTC.